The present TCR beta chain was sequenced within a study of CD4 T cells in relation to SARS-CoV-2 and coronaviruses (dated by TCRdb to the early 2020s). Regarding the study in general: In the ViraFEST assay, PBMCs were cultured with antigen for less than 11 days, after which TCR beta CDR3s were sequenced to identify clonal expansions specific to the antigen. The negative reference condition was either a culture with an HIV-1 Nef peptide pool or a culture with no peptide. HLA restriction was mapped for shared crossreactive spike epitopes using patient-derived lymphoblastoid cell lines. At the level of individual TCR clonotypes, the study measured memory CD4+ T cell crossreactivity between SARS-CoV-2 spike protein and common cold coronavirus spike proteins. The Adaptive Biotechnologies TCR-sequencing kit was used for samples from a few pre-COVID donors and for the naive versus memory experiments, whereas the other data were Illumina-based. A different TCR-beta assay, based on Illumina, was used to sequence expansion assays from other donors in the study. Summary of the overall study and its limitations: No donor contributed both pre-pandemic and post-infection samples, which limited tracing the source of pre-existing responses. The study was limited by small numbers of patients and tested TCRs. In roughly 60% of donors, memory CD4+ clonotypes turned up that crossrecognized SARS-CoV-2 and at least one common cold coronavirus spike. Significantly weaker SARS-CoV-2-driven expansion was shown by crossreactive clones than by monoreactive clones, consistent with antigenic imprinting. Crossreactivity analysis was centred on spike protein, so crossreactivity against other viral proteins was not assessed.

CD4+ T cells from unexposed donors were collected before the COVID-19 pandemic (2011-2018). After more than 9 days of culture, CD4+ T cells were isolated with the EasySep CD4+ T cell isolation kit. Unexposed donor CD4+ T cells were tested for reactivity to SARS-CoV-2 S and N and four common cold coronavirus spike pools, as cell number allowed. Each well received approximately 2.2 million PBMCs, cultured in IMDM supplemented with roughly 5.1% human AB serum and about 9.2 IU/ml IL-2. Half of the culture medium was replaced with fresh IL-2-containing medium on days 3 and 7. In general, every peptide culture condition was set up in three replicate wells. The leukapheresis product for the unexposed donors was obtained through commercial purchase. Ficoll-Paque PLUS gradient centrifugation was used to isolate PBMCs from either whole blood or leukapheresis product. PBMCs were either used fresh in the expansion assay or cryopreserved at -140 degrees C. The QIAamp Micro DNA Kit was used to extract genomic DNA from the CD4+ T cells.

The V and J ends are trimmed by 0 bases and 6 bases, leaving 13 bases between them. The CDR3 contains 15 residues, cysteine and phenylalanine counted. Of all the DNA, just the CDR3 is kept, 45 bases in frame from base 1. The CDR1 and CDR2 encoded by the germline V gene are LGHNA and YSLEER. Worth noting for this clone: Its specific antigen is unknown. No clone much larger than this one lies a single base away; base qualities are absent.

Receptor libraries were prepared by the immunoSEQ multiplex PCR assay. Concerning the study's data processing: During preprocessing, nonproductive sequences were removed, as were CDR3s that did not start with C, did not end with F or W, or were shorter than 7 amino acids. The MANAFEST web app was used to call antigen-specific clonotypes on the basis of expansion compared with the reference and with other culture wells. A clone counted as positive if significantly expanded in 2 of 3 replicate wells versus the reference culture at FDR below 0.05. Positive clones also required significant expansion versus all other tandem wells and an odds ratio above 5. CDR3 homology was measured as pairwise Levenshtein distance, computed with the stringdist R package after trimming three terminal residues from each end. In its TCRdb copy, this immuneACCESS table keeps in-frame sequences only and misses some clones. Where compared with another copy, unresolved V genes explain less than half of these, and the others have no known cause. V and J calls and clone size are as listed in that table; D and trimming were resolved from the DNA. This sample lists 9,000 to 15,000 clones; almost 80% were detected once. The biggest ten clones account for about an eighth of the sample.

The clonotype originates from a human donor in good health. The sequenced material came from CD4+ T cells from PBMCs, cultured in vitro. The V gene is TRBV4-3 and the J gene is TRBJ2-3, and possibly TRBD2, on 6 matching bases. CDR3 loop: CASSQDRGIGDTQYF. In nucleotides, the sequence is TGCGCCAGCAGCCAAGATCGGGGGATTGGGGATACGCAGTATTTT.